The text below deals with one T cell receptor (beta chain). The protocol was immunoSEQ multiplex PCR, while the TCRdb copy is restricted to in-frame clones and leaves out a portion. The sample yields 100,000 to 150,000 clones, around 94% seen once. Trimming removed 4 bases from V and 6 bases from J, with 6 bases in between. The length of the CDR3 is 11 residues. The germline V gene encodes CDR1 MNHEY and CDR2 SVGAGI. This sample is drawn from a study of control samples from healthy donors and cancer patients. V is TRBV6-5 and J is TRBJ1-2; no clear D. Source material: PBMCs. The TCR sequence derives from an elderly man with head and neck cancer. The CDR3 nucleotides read TGTGCCAGCAGTTCCGGGGATGGCTACACCTTC. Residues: CASSSGDGYTF.